A single sample gave rise to the 26 T cell receptor beta chains below, sequenced in a study of T cells in Graves' hyperthyroidism and ophthalmopathy. Template material for amplifying TCR beta CDR3 regions consisted of RNA transcripts. First-round RT-PCR of the TCR CDR3 relied on the HTBI primer set. One entry per CDR3 protein results from TCRdb running MiXCR on the multiplex PCR reads. The data show approximately 400,000 distinct CDR3 sequences, 15% to 19% seen once. The specimen sequenced was blood. The receptors derive from a woman younger than 30 with Graves' hyperthyroidism that later progressed to Graves' ophthalmopathy.

This clonotype was seen many times. The chain carries TRBV20-1 and TRBJ2-7; D perhaps matches TRBD1 (5 bases). V was pared by 3 bases and J by 6 bases, with 21 bases between. CDR1 and CDR2 from the germline V gene are DFQATT and SNEGSKA (reference sequence). CDR3 size: 15 residues. The CDR3 loop is CSASRPGRVGREQYF. The DNA of the CDR3 is TGCAGTGCTAGTCGACCCGGCAGGGTAGGACGCGAGCAGTACTTC.

This clonotype was seen only a few times. V is TRBV10-3 and J is TRBJ1-1; D might be TRBD1 (5 bases). Germline V CDR1 and CDR2: ENHRY, SYGVKD. This CDR3 region has 13 residues. V lost 2 bases, J lost 7 bases, and 11 bases lay in between. The CDR3 coding sequence is TGTGCCATCAGTGAGGGGGGGGTAAGTGAAGCTTTCTTT. It specifies CAISEGGVSEAFF.

The table lists this clonotype with a few counts. J is TRBJ2-5 and V is TRBV29-1, with 7 bases that match TRBD1. The CDR3 totals 15 residues. With V trimmed by 3 bases and J by 3 bases, 10 bases remained unmatched. Germline V gives CDR1 SQVTM, CDR2 ANQGSEA. CDR3 region: CSVDTLQGTEETQYF. The CDR3 nucleotides are TGCAGCGTTGACACCTTACAGGGGACCGAAGAGACCCAGTACTTC. The variable domain in full, completed from reference TRBV29-1 and TRBJ2-5, reads SAVISQKPSRDICQRGTSLTIQCQVDSQVTMMFWYRQQPGQSLTLIATANQGSEATYESGFVIDKFPISRPNLTFSTLTVSNMSPEDSSIYLCSVDTLQGTEETQYFGPGTRLLVL.

Details on this clonotype: A read error may explain this, as a much larger clone is one base away. This chain uses TRBV2 with TRBJ2-2, with D uncertain. Germline CDR1 and CDR2: SNHLY and FYNNEI. The CDR3 has 16 residues. V dropped 4 bases and J dropped 1 base, with 13 bases sitting between them. CDR3 sequence: CASSASAIMNTGELFF. CDR3 in DNA: TGTGCCAGCAGTGCGTCAGCTATAATGAACACCGGGGAGCTGTTTTTT. The variable domain in full, completed from reference TRBV2 and TRBJ2-2, reads EPEVTQTPSHQVTQMGQEVILRCVPISNHLYFYWYRQILGQKVEFLVSFYNNEISEKSEIFDDQFSVERPDGSNFTLKIRSTKLEDSAMYFCASSASAIMNTGELFFGEGSRLTVL.

The V call is TRBV30, the J call TRBJ1-5; D remains ambiguous. V lost 0 bases, J lost 0 bases, and 12 bases lay in between. CDR1 GTSNPN and CDR2 SVGIG come from the germline V gene (reference sequence). This CDR3 has 16 residues. Here the CDR3 DNA reads TGTGCCTGGAGTGTAGCCGGTACCCTTAGCAATCAGCCCCAGCATTTT. It yields the protein CAWSVAGTLSNQPQHF.

V gene TRBV7-8 combines with J gene TRBJ2-7; D may correspond to TRBD1 or TRBD2 (5 bases each). Between the trimmed V and J ends, which lost 1 base and 7 bases, there was a span of 14 bases. CDR3 length: 14 residues. Germline assignment: CDR1 SGHVS and CDR2 FQNEAQ. CDR3 nucleotide sequence: TGTGCCAGCAGCTTAGAGTTGGTGGGGGAAGAGCAGTACTTC. This gives the protein CASSLELVGEEQYF.

This clonotype was counted a few times. The chain carries TRBV5-1 and TRBJ1-1; D is undetermined. The V gene's germline CDR1 is SGHRS and CDR2 YFSETQ. The CDR3 sequence is 15 residues long. The germline V and J ends were trimmed by 0 bases and 2 bases, with 11 bases remaining between them. CDR3: CASSLAVRENTEAFF. The CDR3, as DNA: TGCGCCAGCAGCTTGGCAGTCAGAGAAAACACTGAAGCTTTCTTT.

The sample holds many counts of this clonotype. V is TRBV29-1 and J is TRBJ1-1, with 9 nucleotides matching TRBD1. Germline trimming cut 4 bases from V and 3 bases from J; bases unmatched to any gene: 3. The CDR3 spans 13 residues. Germline V gene data show CDR1 as SQVTM and CDR2 as ANQGSEA. The CDR3 reads CSVGGTGHTEAFF. Here the CDR3 DNA reads TGCAGCGTTGGAGGGACAGGGCACACTGAAGCTTTCTTT.

This clonotype showed up many times. This chain connects TRBV3-1 to TRBJ2-1; the D gene is possibly TRBD1 (6 bases). The CDR3 has 13 residues. Deletions cut 3 bases from V and 5 bases from J, with 8 bases between. Germline-derived CDR1 and CDR2 are LGHDT and YNNKEL (reference sequence). Here the CDR3 reads CASSQSGDNEQFF. CDR3 DNA: TGTGCCAGCAGCCAGTCAGGGGACAATGAGCAGTTCTTC.

This clonotype was picked up a small number of times. The chain links TRBV16 to TRBJ1-5, with 8 bases that match TRBD1. Losses at the gene ends were 2 bases for V and 1 base for J; bases not matched to a gene: 1. CDR3 size: 15 residues. Germline V gene data show CDR1 as KGHSY and CDR2 as FQNENV. The CDR3 bases are TGTGCCAGCAGCCAAGGGGACAGGAGCAATCAGCCCCAGCATTTT. Translated: CASSQGDRSNQPQHF. The entire variable domain, with the rest obtained from reference TRBV16 and TRBJ1-5, is as follows: GEEVAQTPKHLVRGEGQKAKLYCAPIKGHSYVFWYQQVLKNEFKFLISFQNENVFDETGMPKERFSAKCLPNSPCSLEIQATKLEDSAVYFCASSQGDRSNQPQHFGDGTRLSIL.

This clonotype was seen many times. This chain uses TRBV2 with TRBJ1-1; D not certain. Between the trimmed V and J ends, which lost 10 bases and 4 bases, there was a span of 7 bases. The CDR3 has 10 amino acids. Germline assignment: CDR1 SNHLY and CDR2 FYNNEI. The CDR3: CATSSTEAFF. As DNA, the CDR3 is TGTGCCACTTCAAGCACTGAAGCTTTCTTT.

V and J are TRBV28 and TRBJ2-5, with 15 positions matching TRBD2. The CDR3 has 18 residues. The trim removed 8 bases at V and 5 bases at J, leaving 15 bases unmatched. Germline V gives CDR1 MDHEN, CDR2 SYDVKM. CDR3: CASREGWGTSGRMETQYF. The CDR3 DNA is TGTGCCAGCCGGGAGGGTTGGGGGACTAGCGGGAGGATGGAGACCCAGTACTTC.

This clonotype was seen a few times. The chain has TRBV30 and TRBJ1-1; 10 bases match TRBD1. This CDR3 contains 16 residues. Germline assignment: CDR1 GTSNPN and CDR2 SVGIG (reference sequence). J gave up 3 bases and V 0 bases, and 7 bases lay outside the gene matches. The CDR3 reads CAWSVLTGTGDTEAFF. The DNA for the CDR3 is TGTGCCTGGAGTGTACTGACTGGGACAGGGGACACTGAAGCTTTCTTT.

With respect to this clonotype: The junction departs from germline at one end; a sequencing error may be responsible. This chain joins TRBV3-1 and TRBJ2-3; D unclear. CDR3 length equals 12 residues. Germline CDR1 and CDR2: LGHDT and YNNKEL (reference sequence). The CDR3 is CASSPVEDRLDF. The CDR3 coding sequence is TGTGCCAGCAGCCCCGTGGAAGACCGTCTTGATTTT.

The V and J genes are TRBV29-1 and TRBJ1-2, with D maybe TRBD1 (6 bases). The CDR3 length is 12 residues. V gave up 4 bases and J gave up 2 bases, with 8 bases separating them. The germline V gene has CDR1 SQVTM and CDR2 ANQGSEA. The CDR3 nucleotides are TGCAGCGTTGTCGGACAGAACTATGGCTACACCTTC. It specifies CSVVGQNYGYTF.

In this sample, this clonotype turned up many times. The rearrangement joins TRBV27 to TRBJ1-5; no firm D call. The CDR3 has 15 residues. The germline gives CDR1 MNHEY, CDR2 SMNVEV (reference sequence). V was shortened by 6 bases and J by 2 bases, with 14 bases between the two germline ends. The CDR3, as DNA: TGTGCCAGCAGGGCAGGCGGCTTTGGCAATCAGCCCCAGCATTTT. This translates into CASRAGGFGNQPQHF.

This clonotype was counted between two and nine times. This rearrangement joins TRBV6-4 to TRBJ2-7, with 14 bases aligning to TRBD2. V was clipped by 2 bases and J by 6 bases; unmatched bases: 0. The germline V gene has CDR1 MRHNA and CDR2 SNTAGT. This CDR3 contains 14 residues. The CDR3 loop is CASSDGTSGSEQYF. CDR3 DNA sequence: TGTGCCAGCAGTGACGGGACTAGCGGGAGCGAGCAGTACTTC.

This clonotype was detected many times. This rearrangement joins TRBV28 to TRBJ2-3, with TRBD2 matching 14 bases. The germline V gene has CDR1 MDHEN and CDR2 SYDVKM. This CDR3 is 19 amino acids long. V trimming: 4 bases; J trimming: 1 base; junction bases outside the gene matches: 10. The CDR3 region is CASSSPTSGRAGGTDTQYF. DNA for the CDR3: TGTGCCAGCAGTTCCCCGACTAGCGGGAGGGCCGGGGGCACAGATACGCAGTATTTT.

This clonotype was seen a few times. The V and J genes are TRBV10-3 and TRBJ2-3; unclear D gene. Germline assignment: CDR1 ENHRY and CDR2 SYGVKD. The CDR3 contains 15 residues. The germline V and J ends were trimmed by 0 bases and 2 bases, with 9 bases remaining between them. The CDR3 region has the DNA TGTGCCATCAGTGAGTCGAATACTCCCACAGATACGCAGTATTTT. It specifies CAISESNTPTDTQYF.

This clonotype was seen ten or more times. The chain joins TRBV5-1 to TRBJ2-7; D uncertain. This CDR3 spans 12 amino acids. In germline, CDR1 is SGHRS, CDR2 YFSETQ. Trimming left V 4 bases short and J 4 bases short, with 9 bases between. CDR3 bases: TGCGCCAGCAGCAACCAAGGGTACGAGCAGTACTTC. It translates to CASSNQGYEQYF. Combining the CDR3 with reference TRBV5-1 and TRBJ2-7 gives the whole variable domain KAGVTQTPRYLIKTRGQQVTLSCSPISGHRSVSWYQQTPGQGLQFLFEYFSETQRNKGNFPGRFSGRQFSNSRSEMNVSTLELGDSALYLCASSNQGYEQYFGPGTRLTVT.

Many counts were recorded for this clonotype. The chain combines TRBV6-1 with TRBJ2-7; D is perhaps TRBD1 (5 bases). The CDR3 runs 14 residues. Germline V CDR1 and CDR2: MNHNS, SASEGT. The V end lost 1 base, the J end lost 2 bases, and 9 bases lay between the germline ends. The CDR3 DNA follows: TGTGCCAGCAGTGAAGACGACAGACCCTACGAGCAGTACTTC. It is translated as CASSEDDRPYEQYF.

The chain employs TRBV20-1 and TRBJ1-3; D call uncertain. Germline V gene sequence: CDR1 DFQATT, CDR2 SNEGSKA (reference sequence). V dropped 0 bases and J dropped 0 bases, with 18 bases sitting between them. The CDR3 extends over 18 amino acids. CDR3 sequence: CSAREPPAGVSSGNTIYF. The CDR3 DNA follows: TGCAGTGCTAGAGAGCCACCAGCTGGGGTCAGCTCTGGAAACACCATATATTTT.

The V gene is TRBV9, the J gene TRBJ2-7, with 7 bases matching TRBD2. The germline V gene has CDR1 SGDLS and CDR2 YYNGEE. The CDR3 consists of 18 residues. V lost 0 bases, J lost 2 bases, and 14 bases stayed unmatched. The CDR3 DNA is TGTGCCAGCAGCGTAGGTCCGAAGTGGACTAGTACCCCCTACGAGCAGTACTTC. This sequence encodes CASSVGPKWTSTPYEQYF.

There are many counts of this clonotype. This chain links TRBV3-1 with TRBJ2-1; D not resolved. The CDR3 has 15 residues. Germline-derived CDR1 and CDR2 are LGHDT and YNNKEL (reference sequence). Trimming removed 2 bases from V and 3 bases from J, with 11 bases in between. CDR3 DNA sequence: TGTGCCAGCAGCCAACCAAGGCCTAGCTACAATGAGCAGTTCTTC. Translation: CASSQPRPSYNEQFF.

This clonotype has a handful of counts. The chain employs TRBV5-1 and TRBJ2-2; no clear D. V was clipped by 7 bases and J by 2 bases, with 9 bases between them. The germline gives CDR1 SGHRS, CDR2 YFSETQ. The CDR3 has 13 residues. CDR3 sequence: CASEASNTGELFF. The CDR3 nucleotides are TGCGCCAGCGAGGCCAGTAACACCGGGGAGCTGTTTTTT. The complete variable domain, with remaining parts taken from reference TRBV5-1 and TRBJ2-2, reads KAGVTQTPRYLIKTRGQQVTLSCSPISGHRSVSWYQQTPGQGLQFLFEYFSETQRNKGNFPGRFSGRQFSNSRSEMNVSTLELGDSALYLCASEASNTGELFFGEGSRLTVL.

This clonotype was counted only a few times. This sequence joins TRBV7-9 and TRBJ2-1; TRBD1 aligns across 7 bases. Germline CDR1 is SEHNR and CDR2 is FQNEAQ (reference sequence). Trimming cost V 4 bases and J 9 bases; bases outside gene matches: 9. The CDR3 has 14 residues. The CDR3, as DNA: TGTGCCAGCAGCTATTTACAGGGGATGGGTGAGCAGTTCTTC. Translating gives CASSYLQGMGEQFF. The full variable domain, with the rest looked up from reference TRBV7-9 and TRBJ2-1, is DTGVSQNPRHKITKRGQNVTFRCDPISEHNRLYWYRQTLGQGPEFLTYFQNEAQLEKSRLLSDRFSAERPKGSFSTLEIQRTEQGDSAMYLCASSYLQGMGEQFFGPGTRLTVL.